The next 2 T cell receptor beta chains were all read from a single sample in a study of T cells in Graves' hyperthyroidism and ophthalmopathy. RNA transcripts served as the template for amplifying TCR beta CDR3 regions. First-round RT-PCR targeting the TCR CDR3 was performed with the HTBI primer set. TCRdb re-called the multiplex PCR reads through MiXCR, storing one row per CDR3 protein. The sample yields approximately 590,000 distinct CDR3 sequences, about 43% seen once. The sequencing sample was made of peripheral blood or thyroid tissue (not recorded which). All receptors derive from a woman aged 18 to 35 with Graves' hyperthyroidism.

This clonotype was picked up a small number of times. The chain employs TRBV7-9 and TRBJ1-3; no clear D. V lost 3 bases, J lost 1 base, and 10 bases lay in between. Germline CDR1 SEHNR, CDR2 FQNEAQ (reference sequence). This CDR3 region has 15 residues. The DNA of the CDR3 is TGTGCCAGCAGCTTGGGAGATATTTCTGGAAACACCATATATTTT. The encoded protein is CASSLGDISGNTIYF.

This clonotype was found a few times. The CDR3 sequence is CSARPPGQGFSPLHF. The CDR3 DNA follows: TGCAGTGCTAGGCCTCCGGGACAGGGGTTTTCACCCCTCCACTTT. The chain is built from TRBV20-1 and TRBJ1-6; 10 positions match TRBD1. The CDR3 loop spans 15 amino acids. The V and J ends lost 3 bases and 9 bases, in that order; junction bases with no gene match: 8. CDR1 and CDR2 (germline): DFQATT, SNEGSKA (reference sequence).